This T cell receptor beta chain was profiled in a study of T cells after yellow fever vaccination. Overall study: The fractions with low cell numbers were processed using SMART-Seq v4 Ultra Low Input. Study-wide results and limits: Post-booster repertoires contained most primary-vaccination clones again (about 96% CD4, approximately 88% CD8). The secondary response was weaker, and its peak arrived faster, on day 5 versus 15.

This clonotype was seen more than once but under ten times. Antigen unknown. The CDR3 runs to 14 residues. Germline CDR1 reads SGHRS; CDR2 reads YFSETQ. V dropped 4 bases and J dropped 6; count of bases not matched to a gene: 8. In making TCR cDNA, 5'RACE template switching added a universal primer site and UMIs to it. MiXCR was run by TCRdb on the 5' RACE reads, yielding one entry per CDR3 protein. The sample has under 550,000 distinct CDR3 sequences, about a fifth seen once. This TCR was recovered from a young man who received the YFV17D yellow fever vaccine. The chain recombines TRBV5-1 with TRBJ2-7, with TRBD1 matching over 9 bases. The source material was PBMCs, sampled about 20 days after the first yellow fever vaccination. CDR3 protein: CASSGGQGYGEQYV. The CDR3 region has the DNA TGCGCCAGCAGCGGGGGACAGGGATATGGCGAGCAGTACGTC.